This TCR beta chain was sequenced in a study of cytomegalovirus exposure and HLA in healthy donors. Deletions cut 4 bases from V and 0 bases from J, with 13 bases between. This CDR3 has 15 residues. Looked up from germline, CDR1 is MNHEY and CDR2 is SMNVEV (reference sequence). The PCR made use of 60 Vbeta and 13 Jbeta primers. Assay used: immunoSEQ multiplex PCR; TCRdb lists only in-frame clones, some missing. The sample yields roughly 150,000 clones, more than 65% seen once. The clonotype comes from a man younger than 30 in good health and CMV-seropositive. This rearrangement joins TRBV27 to TRBJ2-7; maybe TRBD1 (6 bases). Specimen: PBMCs. CDR3: CASSSRGGLSYEQYV. Here the CDR3 DNA reads TGTGCCAGCAGTTCCAGGGGCGGACTCTCCTACGAGCAGTACGTC.